Detailed here is one T cell receptor (beta chain). Its target is not known. The record originates from a study of hypomethylating agent response in myelodysplastic syndrome. The study, taken as a whole, reports: Whether shared GLIPH2 clusters recognize novel MDS antigens was not confirmed.

The length of the CDR3 is 14 residues. V lost 5 bases and J lost 2, with 13 bases in between. CDR1 is MNHNY and CDR2 is SVGAGI in the germline V gene (reference sequence). The repertoire was sequenced with immunoSEQ multiplex PCR; TCRdb's copy has only in-frame clones and lacks some. The table shows 5,000 or so clones, with 75% to 90% occurring only once. The chain couples TRBV6-6 to TRBJ2-7; D gene ambiguous. Sequenced here: bone marrow, sampled before or after starting hypomethylating agent treatment for myelodysplastic syndrome (not recorded which). The TCR originated in a human donor with myelodysplastic syndrome. CDR3 sequence: CASSPRSPPYEQYF. The CDR3 DNA reads TGTGCCAGCAGTCCCAGGTCCCCTCCCTACGAGCAGTACTTC.